The 18 T cell receptor beta chains presented below share a single source sample, sequenced in a study of control samples from healthy donors and cancer patients. Sequenced by immunoSEQ multiplex PCR; TCRdb stores in-frame clones only, minus some. The data show approximately 170,000 clones, more than 90% seen once. The sequenced sample consisted of blood. The receptor source for this set is a man aged 30 to 39 in good health.

V usage is TRBV2 and J usage is TRBJ2-6; maybe TRBD2 (6 bases). CDR3 length equals 17 residues. Germline CDR1 is SNHLY and CDR2 is FYNNEI. V dropped 1 base and J dropped 1 base, with 11 bases sitting between them. The CDR3 sequence: CASSEGGVVSGANVLTF. The CDR3 DNA follows: TGTGCCAGCAGTGAAGGCGGGGTAGTGTCTGGGGCCAACGTCCTGACTTTC. Variable domain in full (rest from reference TRBV2 and TRBJ2-6): EPEVTQTPSHQVTQMGQEVILRCVPISNHLYFYWYRQILGQKVEFLVSFYNNEISEKSEIFDDQFSVERPDGSNFTLKIRSTKLEDSAMYFCASSEGGVVSGANVLTFGAGSRLTVL.

This chain links TRBV4-3 with TRBJ1-2; no clear D. The CDR3 extends over 15 amino acids. CDR1 and CDR2 (germline): LGHNA, YSLEER. Trimming removed 1 base at V and 0 bases at J, with 9 bases between. The DNA of the CDR3 is TGCGCCAGCAGCCAAGGACACACCTCTAACTATGGCTACACCTTC. Protein product: CASSQGHTSNYGYTF.

The chain is built from TRBV4-1 and TRBJ2-7, with a possible D match to TRBD1 (5 bases). The length of the CDR3 is 14 residues. Germline V lookup: CDR1 MGHRA, CDR2 YSYEKL. Trimming removed 4 bases at V and 4 bases at J, with 14 bases between. The CDR3 nucleotides read TGCGCCAGCAGCCCGGTGACAGCCATGTACGAGCAGTACTTC. Protein product: CASSPVTAMYEQYF.

The chain is built from TRBV6-1 and TRBJ1-2; TRBD1 aligns across 8 bases. This CDR3 is 13 amino acids long. Germline V gives CDR1 MNHNS, CDR2 SASEGT. J was trimmed by 8 bases and V by 1 base; bases with no gene match: 3. The CDR3 reads CASSEVQGAGYTF. The CDR3 nucleotides read TGTGCCAGCAGTGAAGTGCAGGGGGCGGGCTACACCTTC.

The chain uses TRBV9 and TRBJ2-7; TRBD2 aligns across 10 bases. The trim removed 2 bases at V and 4 bases at J, leaving 6 bases unmatched. Germline V CDR1 and CDR2: SGDLS, YYNGEE. This CDR3 is built from 15 residues. CDR3 sequence (DNA): TGTGCCAGCAGCGTCAGCGGGGGGGCAGGGTACGAGCAGTACTTC. Translating it yields CASSVSGGAGYEQYF.

V and J are TRBV11-1 and TRBJ1-4; tentative D call: TRBD1 (5 bases). Trimming removed 5 bases from V and 0 bases from J, with 10 bases in between. CDR3 length equals 15 residues. CDR1 and CDR2 from the germline V gene are SGHAT and FQDESV (reference sequence). In nucleotides, the CDR3 is TGTGCCAGCAGCCGACAGCAGGCAACTAATGAAAAACTGTTTTTT. This gives the protein CASSRQQATNEKLFF.

This chain connects TRBV28 to TRBJ1-2; no definite D call. Germline CDR1 is MDHEN and CDR2 is SYDVKM. There are 13 residues in the CDR3. V lost 6 bases and J 4 bases, leaving 12 bases between the germline ends. CDR3 nucleotide sequence: TGTGCCAGCAGCCCCGCAGAGATCTATGGCTACACCTTC. Encoded protein: CASSPAEIYGYTF.

The chain recombines TRBV7-9 with TRBJ1-4; D gene unclear. This CDR3 has 14 amino acids. From germline, CDR1 is SEHNR and CDR2 FQNEAQ (reference sequence). Trimming shortened V by 1 base and J by 7 bases, and 10 bases separated the two germline ends. Here the CDR3 DNA reads TGTGCCAGCAGCTTAGGAATTGGAGGTGAAAAACTGTTTTTT. Its protein product is CASSLGIGGEKLFF. The full variable domain, its missing parts supplied by reference TRBV7-9 and TRBJ1-4, is DTGVSQNPRHKITKRGQNVTFRCDPISEHNRLYWYRQTLGQGPEFLTYFQNEAQLEKSRLLSDRFSAERPKGSFSTLEIQRTEQGDSAMYLCASSLGIGGEKLFFGSGTQLSVL.

J is TRBJ2-2 and V is TRBV18, with 10 bases lining up with TRBD1. Germline CDR1 reads KGHSH; CDR2 reads LQKENI. The CDR3 runs to 17 residues. The V segment lost 0 bases and the J segment 5 bases; nucleotides outside the gene matches: 6. The CDR3 region has the DNA TGTGCCAGCTCACCACCGACGGGACAGGGGAGGACCGGGGAGCTGTTTTTT. Translation: CASSPPTGQGRTGELFF.

J is TRBJ2-7 and V is TRBV7-9, with a tentative D call TRBD1 (6 bases). Trimming took 5 bases from V and 6 from J, leaving 17 bases between them. Per the germline V gene, CDR1 is SEHNR and CDR2 is FQNEAQ (reference sequence). The CDR3 runs 14 residues. DNA for the CDR3: TGTGCCAGCAGCCACAGGGACGGCAGTTCCGAGCAGTACTTC. Its translation: CASSHRDGSSEQYF.

The chain uses TRBV7-2 and TRBJ1-4; D gene ambiguous. Germline V CDR1 and CDR2: SGHTA, FQGNSA. The V gene lost 4 bases and the J gene lost 7 bases, with 13 bases spanning the gap. The CDR3 runs 14 residues. CDR3 sequence (DNA): TGTGCCAGCAGCTCCGGCAGGCTTAGTGAAAAACTGTTTTTT. Translation: CASSSGRLSEKLFF.

This chain uses TRBV24-1 with TRBJ2-3; TRBD2 matches 9 bases. The CDR3 is made up of 16 amino acids. The junction had 5 bases not matched to a gene; V was cut back by 3 bases and J by 2 bases. CDR1 is KGHDR, CDR2 SFDVKD, per germline. The CDR3, as DNA: TGTGCCACCAGTGATAGCCGCGGGGGGGTCACAGATACGCAGTATTTT. Amino acid sequence: CATSDSRGGVTDTQYF.

This chain connects TRBV12-5 to TRBJ2-3; TRBD1 might be the D (5 bases). CDR3 size: 14 residues. V was shortened by 7 bases and J by 0 bases, with 11 bases between the two germline ends. CDR1 is LGHNT, CDR2 FRNRAP, per germline. CDR3 in DNA: TGTGCTAGTGCCAGACAGAGGAGCACAGATACGCAGTATTTT. This codes for CASARQRSTDTQYF.

This clone appeared once. The chain combines TRBV7-8 with TRBJ2-5; 8 positions agree with TRBD2. From germline, CDR1 is SGHVS and CDR2 FQNEAQ. The CDR3 is 18 amino acids. J gave up 5 bases and V 1 base, and 15 bases lay outside the gene matches. The DNA of the CDR3 is TGTGCCAGCAGCTTAGATTTCCCGGGAGGGCGACGGGGGGAGACCCAGTACTTC. Its translation: CASSLDFPGGRRGETQYF.

This rearrangement joins TRBV19 to TRBJ1-5; D may be TRBD1 (5 bases). Trimming took 8 bases from V and 6 from J, leaving 20 bases between them. This CDR3 comprises 15 residues. Germline V gene sequence: CDR1 LNHDA, CDR2 SQIVND (reference sequence). CDR3 DNA: TGTGCCAGTCGGGTCTGGGACGTAGGGACTCAGCCCCAGCATTTT. This translates into CASRVWDVGTQPQHF.

The genes are TRBV30 and TRBJ2-5; unclear D gene. The J call may be wrong; the DNA end is better matched by TRBJ2-7. CDR1 is GTSNPN and CDR2 is SVGIG in the germline V gene (reference sequence). The CDR3 consists of 11 residues. CDR3: CAWTDSYEQYF. The CDR3 DNA follows: TGTGCCTGGACGGATTCCTACGAGCAGTACTTC.

V is TRBV5-1 and J is TRBJ2-1; TRBD2 agrees at 14 bases. The CDR3 has 15 residues. Per germline, CDR1 SGHRS and CDR2 YFSETQ. V lost 4 bases, J lost 6 bases, and 3 bases stayed unmatched. The CDR3 sequence: CASSMGLAGVNEQFF. CDR3 nucleotide sequence: TGCGCCAGCAGCATGGGACTAGCGGGAGTCAATGAGCAGTTCTTC.

V and J are TRBV10-3 and TRBJ1-2, with 9 bases that match TRBD1. V dropped 1 base and J dropped 6; count of bases not matched to a gene: 12. Germline values: CDR1 ENHRY, CDR2 SYGVKD. CDR3 length equals 17 residues. CDR3 DNA sequence: TGTGCCATCAGTGAGTGGACAGGGGTAGGGGGAAACCATGGCTACACCTTC. The encoded protein is CAISEWTGVGGNHGYTF.